This T cell receptor (beta chain) was obtained from a study of PD-1 blockade in classical Hodgkin lymphoma. Worth noting for this clone: What it binds is not known.

This CDR3 has 14 residues. The germline V gene has CDR1 SGHRS and CDR2 YFSETQ. Trimming took 2 bases from V and 8 from J, leaving 11 bases between them. Time point noted: cycle 4 day 1 (C4D1), after around six weeks of nivolumab. All the patients suffered relapse after autologous stem cell transplantation, and brentuximab vedotin exposure differed. The study, taken as a whole, reports: Some patients started nivolumab under 1 year after ASCT, and they were excluded.

The method was immunoSEQ multiplex PCR; TCRdb's version includes in-frame clones alone and lacks a portion of them. The sample lists 64,000 or so clones; about 90% were seen once. The receptor was isolated from a human donor with classical Hodgkin lymphoma. This chain links TRBV5-1 with TRBJ1-6; D is perhaps TRBD1 (6 bases). The sequenced sample was peripheral blood mononuclear cells (PBMCs), obtained before the fourth cycle of nivolumab. The CDR3 DNA sequence: TGCGCCAGCAGCTTACAGGGAAAGGATTCACCCCTCCACTTT. Translation gives CASSLQGKDSPLHF.